Below, 27 T cell receptor beta chains from the same sample are listed, as sequenced in a study of shared clonotypes between healthy human individuals. This table comes from immunoSEQ multiplex PCR, and its TCRdb copy is limited to in-frame clones, with some not included. The table has hundreds of thousands of clones, about 96% seen once. It was CD45RO-negative cells, positively selected for CCR7, that made up naive CD8 cells, with terminally differentiated effector memory CD45RA+ cells excluded. Sequencing used naive CD8+ T cells sorted from blood. Receptors originate from a woman in her twenties or thirties in good health.

This chain joins TRBV19 and TRBJ2-7; D may match TRBD1 or TRBD2 (5 bases each). V was clipped by 3 bases and J by 2 bases, with 14 bases between them. Germline CDR1 LNHDA, CDR2 SQIVND (reference sequence). The CDR3 contains 15 residues. The CDR3 region has the DNA TGTGCCAGTAGTATCGTATTGGGGACCACCTACGAGCAGTACTTC. This sequence encodes CASSIVLGTTYEQYF.

This chain uses TRBV13 with TRBJ2-5; 8 bases map to TRBD2. V lost 2 bases and J lost 2; bases outside the gene matches: 7. Germline loops: CDR1 PRHDT, CDR2 FYEKMQ (reference sequence). The length of the CDR3 is 16 residues. The CDR3 sequence is CASSLTASGSQETQYF. CDR3 DNA sequence: TGTGCCAGCAGCTTAACGGCTAGCGGGTCTCAAGAGACCCAGTACTTC.

This clone showed up just once. The chain has TRBV5-5 and TRBJ2-5, with TRBD1 matching 12 bases. The CDR3 sequence is 15 residues long. From germline, CDR1 is SGHKS and CDR2 YYEKEE (reference sequence). With 4 bases clipped from V and 4 bases from J, the junction kept 5 bases outside the gene matches. The CDR3 sequence is CASSTGTGGAETQYF. Here the CDR3 DNA reads TGTGCCAGCAGCACCGGGACAGGGGGCGCAGAGACCCAGTACTTC.

V gene TRBV2 combines with J gene TRBJ2-5, with TRBD1 as a possible D gene (6 bases). The CDR3 runs 15 residues. CDR1 SNHLY and CDR2 FYNNEI come from the germline V gene. Deletions cut 1 base from V and 1 base from J, with 10 bases between. CDR3 region: CASSEGTGPQETQYF. The DNA for the CDR3 is TGTGCCAGCAGTGAAGGAACAGGGCCCCAAGAGACCCAGTACTTC.

The rearrangement links TRBV28 to TRBJ2-3; D ambiguous. The CDR3 extends over 14 amino acids. The V end was cut by 6 bases, the J end by 2 bases, with 12 bases between. The germline V gene encodes CDR1 MDHEN and CDR2 SYDVKM. For the CDR3, the DNA is TGTGCCAGCAGCCCTTGGACCTTCACAGATACGCAGTATTTT. Translating it yields CASSPWTFTDTQYF.

The chain is built from TRBV2 and TRBJ2-2; no clear D. Germline loops: CDR1 SNHLY, CDR2 FYNNEI. The CDR3 extends over 12 amino acids. V was trimmed by 5 bases and J by 6 bases, leaving 7 bases between them. The CDR3 spells CASSLGAGELFF. CDR3 DNA sequence: TGTGCCAGCAGTCTTGGGGCCGGGGAGCTGTTTTTT. The full variable domain, completed using reference TRBV2 and TRBJ2-2, is EPEVTQTPSHQVTQMGQEVILRCVPISNHLYFYWYRQILGQKVEFLVSFYNNEISEKSEIFDDQFSVERPDGSNFTLKIRSTKLEDSAMYFCASSLGAGELFFGEGSRLTVL.

The rearrangement joins TRBV11-2 to TRBJ2-7; D not resolved. V shed 0 bases and J shed 6 bases, with 6 bases lying between them. The CDR3 is 12 amino acids. The germline V gene has CDR1 SGHAT and CDR2 FQNNGV. The CDR3 bases are TGTGCCAGCAGCTTAGAGCGCAGCGAGCAGTACTTC. Protein product: CASSLERSEQYF.

The V gene is TRBV7-9, the J gene TRBJ2-5; no reliable D call. The ends were cut back, 3 bases at V and 1 base at J, with 12 bases in the middle. There are 15 residues in the CDR3. CDR1 SEHNR and CDR2 FQNEAQ come from the germline V gene (reference sequence). The CDR3 sequence is CASSLWQVIQETQYF. The CDR3 DNA reads TGTGCCAGCAGCTTGTGGCAGGTGATCCAAGAGACCCAGTACTTC.

Details on this clone: The identical CDR3 is also encoded by other nucleotide sequences in the sample. The chain links TRBV11-2 to TRBJ2-7; TRBD2 matches 9 bases. Losses at the gene ends were 3 bases for V and 2 bases for J; bases not matched to a gene: 5. The germline V gene has CDR1 SGHAT and CDR2 FQNNGV. The CDR3 has 15 amino acids. The CDR3 reads CASSLGLAGTYEQYF. The CDR3 DNA follows: TGTGCCAGCAGCTTGGGCCTAGCGGGAACCTACGAGCAGTACTTC.

This clone was seen a single time. The chain recombines TRBV6-5 with TRBJ2-5, with 9 bases matching TRBD1. The CDR3 spans 15 residues. Germline V gives CDR1 MNHEY, CDR2 SVGAGI. The J segment lost 2 bases and the V segment lost 2 bases, leaving 3 bases of the junction unmatched. This chain's CDR3 is CASSYVGTGQETQYF. CDR3 DNA: TGTGCCAGCAGTTACGTCGGGACAGGGCAAGAGACCCAGTACTTC.

The gene calls are TRBV2 and TRBJ1-1, with D maybe TRBD1 (5 bases). The CDR3 is 13 residues long. The ends were cut back, 5 bases at V and 5 bases at J, with 12 bases in the middle. The germline V gene encodes CDR1 SNHLY and CDR2 FYNNEI. The CDR3 region is CASSTLGGTEAFF. The CDR3 DNA sequence: TGTGCCAGCAGTACCTTGGGGGGTACTGAAGCTTTCTTT.

The V call is TRBV2, the J call TRBJ2-3; weak D call: TRBD2 (6 bases). The CDR3 runs to 16 residues. Germline V gene lookup returns CDR1 SNHLY and CDR2 FYNNEI. The ends were cut back, 4 bases at V and 4 bases at J, with 18 bases in the middle. In DNA form, the CDR3 reads TGTGCCAGCAGTGCCCCCCTAGCGCCAGTGCCAGATACGCAGTATTTT. Protein sequence: CASSAPLAPVPDTQYF.

The chain is built from TRBV5-4 and TRBJ2-3; 9 nucleotides agree with TRBD2. The CDR3 is made up of 15 amino acids. J lost 1 base, V lost 3 bases, and 3 bases had no gene match. The V gene's germline CDR1 is SGHNT and CDR2 YYREEE (reference sequence). CDR3 in amino acids: CASSSRLAGTDTQYF. CDR3 nucleotides: TGTGCCAGCAGCTCCAGACTAGCGGGCACAGATACGCAGTATTTT.

This clone was detected only once. The gene calls are TRBV7-9 and TRBJ1-1, with a possible D match to TRBD1 (6 bases). CDR1 is SEHNR and CDR2 is FQNEAQ in the germline V gene (reference sequence). The CDR3 extends over 13 amino acids. Trimming took off 2 bases at V and 5 bases at J, with 9 bases between the two ends. The CDR3 loop reads CASSLPQGTEAFF. DNA for the CDR3: TGTGCCAGCAGCTTACCCCAGGGGACTGAAGCTTTCTTT.

The chain joins TRBV7-6 to TRBJ2-3; D is undetermined. The ends were cut back, 0 bases at V and 8 bases at J, with 6 bases in the middle. The CDR3 spans 12 residues. Germline values: CDR1 SGHVS, CDR2 FNYEAQ. The CDR3 nucleotides read TGTGCCAGCAGCTTAGCGGACGGTACGCAGTATTTT. It translates to CASSLADGTQYF.

This sequence joins TRBV27 and TRBJ2-5; 7 bases map to TRBD1. Germline V gene lookup returns CDR1 MNHEY and CDR2 SMNVEV (reference sequence). CDR3 length: 12 residues. J lost 11 bases, V lost 4 bases, and 7 bases had no gene match. This CDR3 reads CASSSNTGEQYF. CDR3 sequence (DNA): TGTGCCAGCAGTTCGAATACAGGGGAGCAGTACTTC.

CDR3 coding DNA: TGTGCCAGCAGTGAGAGGACAGGGCGCAACACCGGGGAGCTGTTTTTT. Protein: CASSERTGRNTGELFF. The J gene is TRBJ2-2, the V gene TRBV2; 8 bases match TRBD1. V gave up 3 bases and J gave up 2 bases; unmatched junction bases: 5. The length of the CDR3 is 16 residues. Per germline, CDR1 SNHLY and CDR2 FYNNEI.

The gene calls are TRBV27 and TRBJ2-1; D possibly matches TRBD1 or TRBD2 (5 bases each). CDR1 is MNHEY and CDR2 is SMNVEV in the germline V gene (reference sequence). The V end lost 6 bases, the J end lost 3 bases, and 18 bases lay between the germline ends. The CDR3 loop spans 16 amino acids. In DNA form, the CDR3 reads TGTGCCAGCAGACCGACCCTCGGGGACGGCTACAATGAGCAGTTCTTC. This encodes CASRPTLGDGYNEQFF.

The chain uses TRBV19 and TRBJ2-7; D is possibly TRBD1 (6 bases). Between the trimmed V and J ends, which lost 1 base and 4 bases, there was a span of 8 bases. There are 13 residues in the CDR3. CDR1 is LNHDA and CDR2 is SQIVND in the germline V gene (reference sequence). CDR3 sequence reads: CASSIVRGYEQYF. The CDR3 DNA is TGTGCCAGTAGTATAGTAAGGGGGTACGAGCAGTACTTC.

The chain links TRBV5-6 to TRBJ2-1; 10 positions match TRBD2. The CDR3 sequence is 16 residues long. The junction had 10 bases not matched to a gene; V was cut back by 4 bases and J by 6 bases. Germline CDR1 and CDR2: SGHDT and YYEEEE. The chain's CDR3 is CASSHRPGLASNEQFF. CDR3 sequence (DNA): TGTGCCAGCAGCCACAGACCGGGACTAGCGTCCAATGAGCAGTTCTTC. The variable domain in full, completed from reference TRBV5-6 and TRBJ2-1, reads DAGVTQSPTHLIKTRGQQVTLRCSPKSGHDTVSWYQQALGQGPQFIFQYYEEEERQRGNFPDRFSGHQFPNYSSELNVNALLLGDSALYLCASSHRPGLASNEQFFGPGTRLTVL.

This chain joins TRBV4-1 and TRBJ2-5; 9 bases map to TRBD2. The CDR3 spans 15 residues. Germline CDR1 MGHRA, CDR2 YSYEKL. The J segment lost 3 bases and the V segment lost 0 bases, leaving 2 bases of the junction unmatched. The CDR3 loop reads CASSQDRTSEETQYF. CDR3 nucleotide sequence: TGCGCCAGCAGCCAAGATCGGACTAGCGAAGAGACCCAGTACTTC.

CDR3 DNA sequence: TGCGCCAGCAGCGGGGGACAGCCGAGCTCCTACGAGCAGTACTTC. Its translation is CASSGGQPSSYEQYF. This rearrangement joins TRBV5-1 to TRBJ2-7, with TRBD1 matching 7 bases. V gave up 4 bases and J gave up 0 bases; unmatched junction bases: 7. The CDR3 loop spans 15 amino acids. Germline CDR1 reads SGHRS; CDR2 reads YFSETQ.

The chain links TRBV7-6 to TRBJ2-1; 7 bases are shared with TRBD2. V was pared by 5 bases and J by 2 bases, with 9 bases of the junction left unmatched. Per germline, CDR1 SGHVS and CDR2 FNYEAQ. This CDR3 has 16 residues. The CDR3 sequence: CASSPTQLATYNEQFF. The CDR3 region has the DNA TGTGCCAGCAGCCCGACACAACTAGCGACCTACAATGAGCAGTTCTTC.

V and J are TRBV15 and TRBJ2-7, with D perhaps matching TRBD1 or TRBD2 (5 bases each). The CDR3 has 16 amino acids. Trimming stripped 4 bases from V and 0 bases from J, with 16 bases between. CDR1 is LNHNV and CDR2 is YYDKDF in the germline V gene (reference sequence). The CDR3, as DNA: TGTGCCACCAGCACCTCGCCCGGGGCCCACTCCTACGAGCAGTACTTC. Translating it yields CATSTSPGAHSYEQYF.

In DNA, the CDR3 is TGTGCCTGGAGTGTAAAAGGGGTCTACGAGCAGTACTTC. It is translated as CAWSVKGVYEQYF. The chain is built from TRBV30 and TRBJ2-7; TRBD1 is a possible D gene (5 bases). Trimming stripped 0 bases from V and 3 bases from J, with 9 bases between. The length of the CDR3 is 13 residues. Germline assignment: CDR1 GTSNPN and CDR2 SVGIG (reference sequence).

This clone is a singleton in its sample. V is TRBV9 and J is TRBJ1-1; 12 bases map to TRBD1. The length of the CDR3 is 18 residues. With 3 bases clipped from V and 4 bases from J, the junction kept 13 bases outside the gene matches. Germline values: CDR1 SGDLS, CDR2 YYNGEE. The CDR3 protein is CASSAGGTGGLYGTEAFF. CDR3 nucleotides: TGTGCCAGCAGCGCCGGGGGGACAGGGGGCTTGTATGGCACTGAAGCTTTCTTT.

The chain employs TRBV7-9 and TRBJ1-2, with D uncertain. This CDR3 is built from 12 residues. Germline assignment: CDR1 SEHNR and CDR2 FQNEAQ (reference sequence). Between the trimmed V and J ends, which lost 6 bases and 0 bases, there was a span of 5 bases. The CDR3: CASSGANYGYTF. The CDR3 nucleotides read TGTGCCAGCAGTGGGGCTAACTATGGCTACACCTTC.